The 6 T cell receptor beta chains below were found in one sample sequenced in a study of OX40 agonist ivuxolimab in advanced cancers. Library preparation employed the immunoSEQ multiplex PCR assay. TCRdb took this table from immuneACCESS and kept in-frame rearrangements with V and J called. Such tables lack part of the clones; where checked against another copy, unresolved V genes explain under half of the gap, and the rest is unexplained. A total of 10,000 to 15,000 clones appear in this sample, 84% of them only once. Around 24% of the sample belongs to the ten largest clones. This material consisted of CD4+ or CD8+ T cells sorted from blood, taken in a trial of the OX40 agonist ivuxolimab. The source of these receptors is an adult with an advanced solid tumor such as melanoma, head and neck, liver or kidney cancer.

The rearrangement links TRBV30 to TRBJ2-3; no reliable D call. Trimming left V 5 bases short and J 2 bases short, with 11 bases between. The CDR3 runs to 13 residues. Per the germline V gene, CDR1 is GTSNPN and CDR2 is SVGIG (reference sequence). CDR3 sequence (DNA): TGTGCCTGGGAGGCTGGAACCACAGATACGCAGTATTTT. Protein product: CAWEAGTTDTQYF.

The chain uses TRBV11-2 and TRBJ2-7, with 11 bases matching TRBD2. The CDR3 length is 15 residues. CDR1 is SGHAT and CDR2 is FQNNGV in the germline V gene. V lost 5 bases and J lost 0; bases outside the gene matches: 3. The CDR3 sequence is CASSLTSGSSYEQYF. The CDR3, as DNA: TGTGCCAGCAGCCTTACTAGCGGGAGCTCCTACGAGCAGTACTTC.

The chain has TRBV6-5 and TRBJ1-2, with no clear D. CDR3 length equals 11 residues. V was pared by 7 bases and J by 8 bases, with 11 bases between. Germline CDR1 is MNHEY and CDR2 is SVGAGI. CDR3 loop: CASTWGGGYTF. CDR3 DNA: TGTGCCAGCACTTGGGGAGGGGGCTACACCTTC.

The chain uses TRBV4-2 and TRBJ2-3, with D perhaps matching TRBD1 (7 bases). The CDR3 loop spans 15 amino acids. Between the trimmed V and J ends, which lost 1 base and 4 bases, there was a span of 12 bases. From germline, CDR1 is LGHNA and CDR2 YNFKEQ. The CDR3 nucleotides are TGTGCCAGCAGCCAAGCCAGGGGGGAATCAGATACGCAGTATTTT. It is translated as CASSQARGESDTQYF.

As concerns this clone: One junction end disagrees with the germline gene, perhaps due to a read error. Written as DNA, the CDR3 is TGTGCCAGCAGTCACTCGACAGGGGCTGGCTACACCTTC. Protein sequence: CASSHSTGAGYTF. The chain carries TRBV6-6 and TRBJ1-2; 8 nucleotides match TRBD1. The CDR3 loop spans 13 amino acids. Germline V gene sequence: CDR1 MNHNY, CDR2 SVGAGI (reference sequence).

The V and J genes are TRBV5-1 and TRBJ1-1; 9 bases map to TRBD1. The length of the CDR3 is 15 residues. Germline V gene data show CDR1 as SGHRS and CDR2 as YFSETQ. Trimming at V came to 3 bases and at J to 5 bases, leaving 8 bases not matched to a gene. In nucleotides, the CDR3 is TGCGCCAGCAGCTCGGAACAGGGGGCATGGACTGAAGCTTTCTTT. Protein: CASSSEQGAWTEAFF.